This passage covers 28 T cell receptor beta chains from one sample sequenced in a study of beta chain features in type 1 diabetes. Expressed TCRB transcripts were sequenced because the entire RNA isolate underwent reverse transcription. Some clones are missing from TCRdb's copy, which holds only in-frame ones; the method was immunoSEQ multiplex PCR. The sample has some 250,000 clones, 25% to 30% seen once. The source material was central memory CD4+ T cells from blood. Every receptor here comes from a man aged 25-45 years in good health.

The chain uses TRBV2 and TRBJ2-5; 8 bases map to TRBD1. CDR1 SNHLY and CDR2 FYNNEI come from the germline V gene. CDR3 length: 15 residues. V lost 2 bases, J lost 5 bases, and 7 bases stayed unmatched. CDR3 in DNA: TGTGCCAGCAGTGAAACAGGGGGTGGAAGGGAGACCCAGTACTTC. It translates to CASSETGGGRETQYF.

The chain couples TRBV2 to TRBJ2-2; 10 nucleotides align to TRBD1. The V gene end was trimmed by 4 bases and the J gene end by 1 base; junction bases not matched to a gene: 3. This CDR3 has 16 residues. Germline assignment: CDR1 SNHLY and CDR2 FYNNEI. The CDR3 nucleotides are TGTGCCAGCAGTGGGGGACAGGGGAAGAACACCGGGGAGCTGTTTTTT. This encodes CASSGGQGKNTGELFF. Looking up the rest from reference TRBV2 and TRBJ2-2 gives the full variable domain: EPEVTQTPSHQVTQMGQEVILRCVPISNHLYFYWYRQILGQKVEFLVSFYNNEISEKSEIFDDQFSVERPDGSNFTLKIRSTKLEDSAMYFCASSGGQGKNTGELFFGEGSRLTVL.

The chain combines TRBV9 with TRBJ2-7, with TRBD1 matching 11 bases. In germline, CDR1 is SGDLS, CDR2 YYNGEE. V dropped 2 bases and J dropped 3; count of bases not matched to a gene: 1. CDR3 size: 14 residues. The CDR3 sequence is CASSVGQGDYEQYF. The CDR3 DNA is TGTGCCAGCAGCGTGGGACAGGGGGACTACGAGCAGTACTTC.

The chain links TRBV28 to TRBJ1-1, with D unresolved. In germline, CDR1 is MDHEN, CDR2 SYDVKM. V was cut by 5 bases and J by 6 bases, with 13 bases left in between. This CDR3 is built from 13 residues. The CDR3 loop is CASSPFLWAEAFF. CDR3 coding DNA: TGTGCCAGCAGTCCCTTTCTTTGGGCTGAAGCTTTCTTT.

The chain is built from TRBV9 and TRBJ2-2; D is undetermined. V was trimmed by 4 bases and J by 4 bases, leaving 11 bases between them. The germline V gene encodes CDR1 SGDLS and CDR2 YYNGEE. The CDR3 loop spans 14 amino acids. CDR3 DNA sequence: TGTGCCAGCAGCCTCAGTGCGGTCACCGGGGAGCTGTTTTTT. Translating it yields CASSLSAVTGELFF. Looking up the rest from reference TRBV9 and TRBJ2-2 gives the full variable domain: DSGVTQTPKHLITATGQRVTLRCSPRSGDLSVYWYQQSLDQGLQFLIQYYNGEERAKGNILERFSAQQFPDLHSELNLSSLELGDSALYFCASSLSAVTGELFFGEGSRLTVL.

This clone was observed at least ten times. The CDR3 is CASSADQADTQYF. The CDR3 DNA follows: TGTGCCAGCAGCGCCGACCAAGCAGATACGCAGTATTTT. The V and J genes are TRBV5-4 and TRBJ2-3; D is unresolved. Between the trimmed V and J ends, which lost 4 bases and 4 bases, there was a span of 10 bases. The CDR3 is 13 residues long. Germline V gene data show CDR1 as SGHNT and CDR2 as YYREEE (reference sequence).

This clone occurred many times. The chain combines TRBV10-1 with TRBJ2-3; perhaps TRBD2 as D (6 bases). The CDR3 is 14 residues long. CDR1 and CDR2 (germline): WNHNN, SYGVQD (reference sequence). V shed 2 bases and J shed 6 bases, with 12 bases lying between them. CDR3 protein: CASSEGQAGDTQYF. The CDR3 DNA reads TGCGCCAGCAGTGAGGGACAAGCGGGTGATACGCAGTATTTT.

This chain uses TRBV5-1 with TRBJ1-2; D gene unclear. Germline V gene data show CDR1 as SGHRS and CDR2 as YFSETQ. Trimming pared 0 bases from V and 6 bases from J, leaving 15 bases between. The CDR3 spans 15 residues. The CDR3 DNA reads as TGCGCCAGCAGCTTGGATCTGGGAAAGAGGGATGGCTACACCTTC. Translating it yields CASSLDLGKRDGYTF.

The count of this clone is one. The chain has TRBV29-1 and TRBJ2-5, with D perhaps matching TRBD2 (6 bases). With 1 base removed from V and 1 base from J, the gap between germline ends came to 7 bases. The CDR3 loop spans 13 amino acids. CDR1 SQVTM and CDR2 ANQGSEA come from the germline V gene. Here the CDR3 reads CSVEVSGQETQYF. The CDR3 DNA is TGCAGCGTTGAAGTTAGCGGCCAAGAGACCCAGTACTTC.

The chain couples TRBV10-3 to TRBJ2-2; D perhaps matches TRBD1 (6 bases). The V gene's germline CDR1 is ENHRY and CDR2 SYGVKD. V lost 6 bases to trimming and J lost 3 bases, with 11 bases between them. The length of the CDR3 is 14 residues. The CDR3 coding sequence is TGTGCCATCAGCGACAGGCAAGACACCGGGGAGCTGTTTTTT. This codes for CAISDRQDTGELFF.

The rearrangement uses TRBV6-5 and TRBJ2-1; D remains unclear. V lost 2 bases and J 2 bases, leaving 10 bases between the germline ends. This CDR3 comprises 15 residues. The germline V gene encodes CDR1 MNHEY and CDR2 SVGAGI. Here the CDR3 reads CASSYGPLAYNEQFF. The CDR3 DNA reads TGTGCCAGCAGTTACGGGCCCCTGGCCTACAATGAGCAGTTCTTC.

The chain is built from TRBV29-1 and TRBJ2-1; 7 bases line up with TRBD1. The trim removed 7 bases at V and 2 bases at J, leaving 8 bases unmatched. The germline CDR1 and CDR2 sequences are SQVTM and ANQGSEA. There are 14 residues in the CDR3. Here the CDR3 DNA reads TGCAGCGCTCGTACCGGACAGGCCTACAATGAGCAGTTCTTC. Translating it yields CSARTGQAYNEQFF.

The chain employs TRBV9 and TRBJ2-2; D is unresolved. CDR1 and CDR2 from the germline V gene are SGDLS and YYNGEE. V was cut by 3 bases and J by 6 bases, with 15 bases left in between. CDR3 length: 15 residues. Written as DNA, the CDR3 is TGTGCCAGCAGCGCGGGCAGCGAACGGGCCGGGGAGCTGTTTTTT. Translating gives CASSAGSERAGELFF.

Here the CDR3 reads CAISESKAGTLGTIYF. CDR3 nucleotide sequence: TGTGCCATCAGTGAGTCTAAGGCCGGGACCTTAGGCACCATATATTTT. The V and J genes are TRBV10-3 and TRBJ1-3; D is perhaps TRBD1 (5 bases). Trimming removed 0 bases from V and 9 bases from J, with 18 bases in between. Germline CDR1 and CDR2: ENHRY and SYGVKD. This CDR3 is built from 16 residues.

The chain joins TRBV18 to TRBJ1-2, with D uncertain. V lost 3 bases and J 10 bases, leaving 12 bases between the germline ends. In germline, CDR1 is KGHSH, CDR2 LQKENI. The CDR3 extends over 12 amino acids. CDR3 coding DNA: TGTGCCAGCTCACCGCGGCTGGACGACTACACCTTC. It yields the protein CASSPRLDDYTF.

The gene calls are TRBV5-6 and TRBJ2-3; 9 bases are shared with TRBD2. This CDR3 spans 14 amino acids. V was pared by 7 bases and J by 6 bases, with 9 bases of the junction left unmatched. Per germline, CDR1 SGHDT and CDR2 YYEEEE. The CDR3 loop is CASGDSGRSDTQYF. CDR3 sequence (DNA): TGTGCCAGCGGGGATAGCGGGAGATCGGATACGCAGTATTTT.

The chain uses TRBV30 and TRBJ2-2; TRBD2 agrees at 14 bases. J lost 7 bases, V lost 5 bases, and 3 bases had no gene match. CDR3 length: 14 residues. Germline-derived CDR1 and CDR2 are GTSNPN and SVGIG (reference sequence). CDR3 nucleotide sequence: TGTGCCTGGCGACTAGCGGGAGGGGACGGGGAGCTGTTTTTT. Translation gives CAWRLAGGDGELFF.

This clone has ten or more counts. V gene TRBV7-2 combines with J gene TRBJ2-1, with a weak D call TRBD2 (5 bases). CDR3 length equals 14 residues. The germline CDR1 and CDR2 sequences are SGHTA and FQGNSA. Trimming took 5 bases from V and 14 from J, leaving 22 bases between them. CDR3 region: CASSGGADVIEKFF. The CDR3 region has the DNA TGTGCCAGCAGCGGAGGCGCGGACGTGATAGAGAAGTTCTTC.

This clone was observed a few times. Only one base separates this from a far larger clonotype, so it likely reflects a read error. The chain couples TRBV4-1 to TRBJ1-2; tentative D call: TRBD1 (6 bases). V lost 1 base to trimming and J lost 0 bases, with 9 bases between them. The CDR3 consists of 15 residues. Germline CDR1 MGHRA, CDR2 YSYEKL. CDR3 sequence: CASSQVRGTNYGYTF. The CDR3 DNA is TGCGCCAGCAGCCAAGTAAGGGGGACTAACTATGGCTACACCTTC.

This clone has just a few counts. The sample holds other DNA sequences that translate to the same CDR3. The chain combines TRBV4-3 with TRBJ2-7; D is undetermined. CDR1 LGHNA and CDR2 YSLEER come from the germline V gene. This CDR3 region has 13 residues. V was clipped by 0 bases and J by 3 bases, with 6 bases between them. The CDR3 region is CASSQEASYEQYF. The CDR3 DNA sequence: TGCGCCAGCAGCCAAGAAGCCAGCTACGAGCAGTACTTC.

This clone has more than one count but fewer than ten. The chain recombines TRBV29-1 with TRBJ2-3; D unresolved. The CDR3 consists of 13 residues. CDR1 and CDR2 from the germline V gene are SQVTM and ANQGSEA. V was cut by 0 bases and J by 4 bases, with 8 bases left in between. The CDR3 spells CSVEEGSADTQYF. The CDR3 bases are TGCAGCGTTGAAGAGGGGTCCGCAGATACGCAGTATTTT.

The rearrangement joins TRBV29-1 to TRBJ1-5, with 10 bases lining up with TRBD1. The CDR3 spans 13 residues. Germline assignment: CDR1 SQVTM and CDR2 ANQGSEA. The CDR3 nucleotides are TGCAGTGCGGGACAGGGGATCGGTCAGCCCCAGCATTTT. Protein sequence: CSAGQGIGQPQHF.

The J gene is TRBJ1-5, the V gene TRBV15; the D gene is possibly TRBD1 (5 bases). V shed 3 bases and J shed 2 bases, with 8 bases lying between them. The CDR3 length is 14 residues. Germline lookup yields CDR1 LNHNV and CDR2 YYDKDF (reference sequence). In nucleotides, the CDR3 is TGTGCCACCAGCAGCCAGGGAGGCAATCAGCCCCAGCATTTT. Encoded protein: CATSSQGGNQPQHF.

This clone was seen only a few times. This chain links TRBV15 with TRBJ1-5; D gene unclear. V was pared by 5 bases and J by 4 bases, with 9 bases between. This CDR3 is 13 amino acids long. Germline V CDR1 and CDR2: LNHNV, YYDKDF (reference sequence). The CDR3 loop is CATSQTANQPQHF. CDR3 in DNA: TGTGCCACCAGCCAGACGGCAAATCAGCCCCAGCATTTT.

The V and J genes are TRBV21-1 and TRBJ2-3; no DNA check was done on the table's D call, TRBD1. TRBV21-1 is recorded as a pseudogene. CDR3 length equals 14 residues. The CDR3 DNA reads as TGTGCCAGCAGTCCCAGGCTAAACACAGATACGCAGTATTTT. Its protein is CASSPRLNTDTQYF.

CDR3 nucleotide sequence: TGTGCCAGCAGCTTAGGCCCCGGGACCGGGGGGCCCTACGAGCAGTACTTC. Protein sequence: CASSLGPGTGGPYEQYF. V usage is TRBV13 and J usage is TRBJ2-7, with D possibly being TRBD2 (7 bases). The CDR3 has 17 amino acids. V was trimmed by 0 bases and J by 2 bases, leaving 17 bases between them. Per germline, CDR1 PRHDT and CDR2 FYEKMQ (reference sequence).

This sequence joins TRBV5-1 and TRBJ2-3; TRBD1 is a possible D gene (6 bases). V lost 4 bases and J 3 bases, leaving 15 bases between the germline ends. The CDR3 spans 15 residues. Germline V CDR1 and CDR2: SGHRS, YFSETQ. The CDR3 bases are TGCGCCAGCAGCCTCAAACTCGGACAGACAGATACGCAGTATTTT. Encoded protein: CASSLKLGQTDTQYF.

This clone occurred a few times. The rearrangement uses TRBV4-2 and TRBJ2-1, with TRBD2 matching 11 bases. Germline lookup yields CDR1 LGHNA and CDR2 YNFKEQ. The CDR3 consists of 17 residues. The J segment lost 4 bases and the V segment lost 1 base, leaving 6 bases of the junction unmatched. The CDR3 DNA reads TGTGCCAGCAGCCAAGCATACGGGACTAGCGGATACAATGAGCAGTTCTTC. It specifies CASSQAYGTSGYNEQFF.